Presented here are 22 T cell receptor beta chains from one specimen sequenced in a study of T-cell memory formation after mild COVID-19. Each CDR3 protein gets one entry after TCRdb re-called the 5' RACE reads with MiXCR. The profile shows about 270,000 distinct CDR3 sequences, about a sixth of them singletons. Sequences were obtained from PBMCs or a T cell subset sorted from them (not recorded which). All receptors come from a young man who had mild COVID-19 (a few samples of this study predate the infection). Cell type and time point are not known.

The rearrangement links TRBV6-6 to TRBJ1-6; D is uncertain. CDR1 is MNHNY and CDR2 is SVGAGI in the germline V gene (reference sequence). The CDR3 totals 14 residues. Trimming cost V 2 bases and J 11 bases, with 13 bases left between them. CDR3 protein: CASSYPLGWTPLHF. The CDR3 nucleotides read TGTGCCAGCAGTTACCCGCTAGGGTGGACACCCCTCCACTTT.

This clonotype came up a few times. The CDR3 DNA is TGCGCCAGCAGCCAAGATGTGCGGGACATCCCTAATTCACCCCTCCACTTT. As protein: CASSQDVRDIPNSPLHF. The chain employs TRBV4-1 and TRBJ1-6; possibly TRBD1 for D (6 bases). This CDR3 is built from 17 residues. Trimming removed 0 bases at V and 6 bases at J, with 15 bases between. CDR1 is MGHRA and CDR2 is YSYEKL in the germline V gene.

This clonotype occurred a few times. V is TRBV7-6 and J is TRBJ1-2; perhaps TRBD1 as D (6 bases). This CDR3 spans 15 amino acids. Trimming left V 1 base short and J 4 bases short, with 13 bases between. The germline CDR1 and CDR2 sequences are SGHVS and FNYEAQ. CDR3 loop: CASSLDPGQLYGYTF. Written as DNA, the CDR3 is TGTGCCAGCAGCTTAGATCCGGGACAACTCTATGGCTACACCTTC.

This clonotype turned up a few times. CDR3 residues: CASSLADPPVLTF. DNA of the CDR3: TGCGCCAGCAGCTTGGCGGACCCACCCGTCCTGACTTTC. This chain joins TRBV5-1 and TRBJ2-6; D is unclear. Germline lookup yields CDR1 SGHRS and CDR2 YFSETQ. CDR3 length equals 13 residues. Trimming took 0 bases from V and 12 from J, leaving 10 bases between them.

This clonotype was seen a handful of times. V and J are TRBV12-3 or TRBV12-4 and TRBJ2-3; tentative D call: TRBD1 (5 bases). This CDR3 region has 15 residues. V was shortened by 7 bases and J by 2 bases, with 16 bases between the two germline ends. CDR3 sequence: CASIETGEYTDTQYF. The CDR3, as DNA: TGTGCCAGCATCGAAACAGGAGAATACACAGATACGCAGTATTTT.

This chain uses TRBV9 with TRBJ1-1; 10 positions agree with TRBD1. The germline V gene encodes CDR1 SGDLS and CDR2 YYNGEE. The CDR3 contains 16 residues. Trimming at V came to 2 bases and at J to 7 bases, leaving 11 bases not matched to a gene. The CDR3 is CASSVGQGSIVGEAFF. CDR3 in DNA: TGTGCCAGCAGCGTGGGACAGGGGTCCATTGTAGGTGAAGCTTTCTTT.

This chain connects TRBV3-1 to TRBJ1-1, with D tentatively TRBD1 (5 bases). The V end lost 1 base, the J end lost 10 bases, and 10 bases lay between the germline ends. Germline lookup yields CDR1 LGHDT and CDR2 YNNKEL (reference sequence). The CDR3 contains 12 residues. The CDR3 protein is CASSQGGGGAFF. CDR3 nucleotides: TGTGCCAGCAGCCAAGGTGGTGGGGGAGCTTTCTTT. The full variable domain, its missing parts supplied by reference TRBV3-1 and TRBJ1-1, is DTAVSQTPKYLVTQMGNDKSIKCEQNLGHDTMYWYKQDSKKFLKIMFSYNNKELIINETVPNRFSPKSPDKAHLNLHINSLELGDSAVYFCASSQGGGGAFFGQGTRLTVV.

This clonotype was observed at least ten times. The chain couples TRBV5-1 to TRBJ2-5; D gene ambiguous. Germline CDR1 reads SGHRS; CDR2 reads YFSETQ. This CDR3 spans 12 amino acids. Trimming cost V 1 base and J 5 bases, with 6 bases left between them. CDR3 DNA: TGCGCCAGCAGCTTGCCAAGGGAGACCCAGTACTTC. Protein product: CASSLPRETQYF.

This clonotype turned up a few times. This chain connects TRBV4-1 to TRBJ1-2; D remains unclear. The V end was cut by 4 bases, the J end by 7 bases, with 10 bases between. The CDR3 contains 12 residues. Per the germline V gene, CDR1 is MGHRA and CDR2 is YSYEKL. CDR3 DNA sequence: TGCGCCAGCAGCCCTGGCCTCGGTGGCTACACCTTC. This translates into CASSPGLGGYTF.

This clonotype was counted at least ten times. The genes are TRBV9 and TRBJ2-1; D is unclear. Germline CDR1 and CDR2: SGDLS and YYNGEE. The CDR3 is 13 amino acids. Trimming cost V 0 bases and J 3 bases, with 4 bases left between them. DNA for the CDR3: TGTGCCAGCAGCGTAGACGGCTACAATGAGCAGTTCTTC. Translating it yields CASSVDGYNEQFF.

This clonotype was detected only a few times. V gene TRBV6-5 combines with J gene TRBJ1-1, with 7 bases identical to TRBD1. After removal of 4 bases from V and 0 bases from J, the junction contained 5 bases not matched to a gene. The germline V gene encodes CDR1 MNHEY and CDR2 SVGAGI. The CDR3 is made up of 15 amino acids. CDR3 loop: CASSFTGQMNTEAFF. CDR3 DNA sequence: TGTGCCAGCAGTTTTACGGGACAGATGAACACTGAAGCTTTCTTT.

The chain employs TRBV5-1 and TRBJ1-6, with D possibly being TRBD1 (5 bases). The germline V gene has CDR1 SGHRS and CDR2 YFSETQ. The CDR3 has 14 residues. V was shortened by 2 bases and J by 8 bases, with 11 bases between the two germline ends. The CDR3 coding sequence is TGCGCCAGCAGCTTCCCAGGGAAGGATTCACCCCTCCACTTT. Translating gives CASSFPGKDSPLHF.

This clonotype has ten or more counts. The chain joins TRBV12-3 or TRBV12-4 to TRBJ2-1; 11 nucleotides align to TRBD2. V shed 6 bases and J 7 bases; nucleotides not matched to a gene: 5. This CDR3 is built from 14 residues. CDR3 loop: CASSPSGGHNEQFF. The CDR3, as DNA: TGTGCCAGCAGCCCTAGCGGGGGGCATAATGAGCAGTTCTTC.

The chain is built from TRBV12-3 or TRBV12-4 and TRBJ2-5, with D possibly being TRBD1 (6 bases). Trimming removed 2 bases from V and 3 bases from J, with 13 bases in between. The CDR3 has 15 amino acids. Here the CDR3 reads CASSLSQGLEETQYF. CDR3 nucleotides: TGTGCCAGCAGTTTATCGCAGGGGCTTGAAGAGACCCAGTACTTC.

This clonotype has at least ten counts. The chain uses TRBV5-1 and TRBJ2-1; 9 positions agree with TRBD1. The CDR3 is 15 residues long. The J segment lost 6 bases and the V segment lost 4 bases, leaving 8 bases of the junction unmatched. In germline, CDR1 is SGHRS, CDR2 YFSETQ. The CDR3 loop reads CASSQPGQGVNEQFF. CDR3 DNA: TGCGCCAGCAGCCAACCGGGACAGGGAGTCAATGAGCAGTTCTTC.

V and J are TRBV5-1 and TRBJ1-1; no clear D. This CDR3 has 13 residues. Germline values: CDR1 SGHRS, CDR2 YFSETQ. The V end lost 2 bases, the J end lost 8 bases, and 13 bases lay between the germline ends. The CDR3 DNA is TGCGCCAGCAGCTTACTAGGTCGAGAGGAAGCTTTCTTT. Protein: CASSLLGREEAFF.

The chain combines TRBV6-1 with TRBJ2-1; TRBD2 matches at 7 bases. Trimming removed 2 bases from V and 4 bases from J; junction bases left unmatched: 5. The CDR3 is made up of 15 amino acids. CDR1 and CDR2 (germline): MNHNS, SASEGT. CDR3 sequence (DNA): TGTGCCAGCAGTGAATTAGCGGGCGATTACAATGAGCAGTTCTTC. Translation: CASSELAGDYNEQFF.

This clonotype occurred many times. The CDR3 sequence: CASSLFGARNNSPLHF. CDR3 coding DNA: TGTGCCAGCAGCTTATTTGGGGCCCGGAATAATTCACCCCTCCACTTT. V usage is TRBV5-4 and J usage is TRBJ1-6, with D tentatively TRBD1 (5 bases). The CDR3 contains 16 residues. The V end lost 2 bases, the J end lost 5 bases, and 14 bases lay between the germline ends. Germline V gives CDR1 SGHNT, CDR2 YYREEE (reference sequence).

This clonotype came up many times. This chain joins TRBV7-2 and TRBJ2-4; 10 bases fit TRBD1. The V gene's germline CDR1 is SGHTA and CDR2 FQGNSA. The CDR3 contains 15 residues. The ends lost 8 bases at V and 0 bases at J; junction bases unmatched: 4. As DNA, the CDR3 is TGTGCCAGCCGAGGGACAGGGGTAGCCAAAAACATTCAGTACTTC. It codes for CASRGTGVAKNIQYF.

This clonotype has a handful of counts. The chain uses TRBV7-2 and TRBJ1-2; the match to TRBD1 covers 8 bases. The CDR3 totals 13 residues. Per germline, CDR1 SGHTA and CDR2 FQGNSA. V dropped 5 bases and J dropped 7; count of bases not matched to a gene: 6. This chain's CDR3 is CASSPRQGTGYTF. The CDR3 coding sequence is TGTGCCAGCAGCCCAAGACAGGGGACTGGCTACACCTTC.

This clonotype was observed many times. The V gene is TRBV5-1, the J gene TRBJ2-5; no clear D gene. V was clipped by 1 base and J by 5 bases, with 6 bases between them. Germline loops: CDR1 SGHRS, CDR2 YFSETQ. The CDR3 loop spans 12 amino acids. CDR3 region: CASSLMGETQYF. CDR3 coding DNA: TGCGCCAGCAGCTTGATGGGGGAGACCCAGTACTTC.

The J gene is TRBJ2-3, the V gene TRBV6-2 or TRBV6-3, with D possibly being TRBD2 (6 bases). The CDR3 consists of 13 residues. V was clipped by 6 bases and J by 9 bases, with 16 bases between them. Germline V gene lookup returns CDR1 MNHEY and CDR2 SVGEGT. The DNA for the CDR3 is TGTGCCAGCAGGTCGACTAGGAGCGCGACGCAGTATTTT. This sequence encodes CASRSTRSATQYF.